The table lists the clone carrying this T cell receptor (beta chain) with a few counts. Its specificity is unknown. Researchers barred patients who had uncontrolled infection, other autoimmune disease, pregnancy or lactation. Diagnoses rested on clinical symptoms, serum thyroxine and TRAb, thyroid ultrasound and orbital computed tomography. This entry is derived from a study of T cells in Graves' hyperthyroidism and ophthalmopathy. The CDR3 extends over 13 amino acids. Germline loops: CDR1 SGHAT, CDR2 FQNNGV. V was pared by 1 base and J by 5 bases, with 9 bases between. Amplified TCR beta CDR3 regions derived from RNA transcripts. HTBI primers were the set used in a first-round RT-PCR of the TCR CDR3. TCRdb redid the calling of the multiplex PCR reads with MiXCR, one entry per CDR3 protein. Of fewer than 750,000 distinct CDR3 sequences detected, under 60% appear once; the ten largest clones hold around 8%.

Broader study findings: With a median lead of around 6.7 months before onset, the model predicted ophthalmopathy. Blood held most thyroid clonotypes expanded above 0.001 frequency.

Sample: peripheral blood or thyroid tissue (not recorded which). This clonotype was obtained from a young woman with Graves' hyperthyroidism. V usage is TRBV11-2 and J usage is TRBJ2-7; D unclear. CDR3 sequence reads: CASSLVSSNEQYF. The DNA for the CDR3 is TGTGCCAGCAGCTTAGTTAGTTCCAACGAGCAGTACTTC.